This is a list of T cell receptor beta chains from one sample in a study of glioma-infiltrating T cells. TCRdb analysed the multiplex PCR reads with MiXCR anew, one entry per CDR3 protein. Of a few hundred thousand distinct CDR3 sequences in the sample, about 40% were seen once. The sample comprised glioma tissue, nonneoplastic brain tissue, or PBMCs (not recorded which). All receptors come from a human donor with low-grade glioma or glioblastoma, undergoing nonglioma brain surgery, or in good health (not recorded which). Each CDR3 is given with its conserved first and last residue. A D gene is named only where the DNA matches it firmly. Size values are once, few and many counts, or a class for expanded clones, and some rows have none.

j_call | cdr3_length | clone_size | v_call | d_call | cdr3_aa | cdr3_nt
TRBJ2-7 | 15 | many | TRBV27 | TRBD2 | CASSLDGRASYEQYF | TGTGCCAGCAGTTTAGACGGGAGGGCCTCCTACGAGCAGTACTTC
TRBJ2-7 | 13 | few | TRBV12-3/TRBV12-4 | - | CASRPTSTYEQYF | TGTGCCAGCAGACCCACTAGCACCTACGAGCAGTACTTC
TRBJ2-5 | 14 | few | TRBV6-1 | - | CASSPGPWGETQYF | TGTGCCAGCAGCCCCGGACCTTGGGGGGAGACCCAGTACTTC
TRBJ2-7 | 15 | - | TRBV6-2/TRBV6-3 | TRBD2 | CARSSTGLAGYEQFF | TGTGCCAGAAGTTCCACGGGACTAGCGGGGTATGAGCAATTCTTC
TRBJ2-1 | 11 | - | TRBV20-1 | TRBD2 | CSVASGNEQFF | TGCAGTGTTGCTAGCGGGAATGAGCAGTTCTTC
TRBJ1-3 | 18 | - | TRBV4-2 | - | CASSRNQDRGTSGNTIYF | TGTGCCAGCAGCCGCAATCAGGACAGAGGAACTTCTGGAAACACCATATATTTT
TRBJ2-1 | 12 | - | TRBV19 | - | CASSHGRAEKFF | TGTGCCAGTAGCCACGGAAGGGCTGAGAAGTTCTTC
TRBJ1-6 | 13 | - | TRBV12-3/TRBV12-4 | - | CAGSLLERSPLHF | TGTGCCGGCAGTTTACTGGAACGGTCACCCCTCCACTTT
TRBJ1-1 | 13 | - | TRBV12-3/TRBV12-4 | - | CASRTTENTEAFF | TGTGCCAGCAGAACGACAGAGAACACTGAAGCTTTCTTT
TRBJ1-2 | 12 | - | TRBV28 | - | CASTHTGFGYTF | TGTGCCAGCACACACACAGGTTTCGGCTACACCTTC
TRBJ2-5 | 15 | few | TRBV13 | TRBD2 | CASSWGLAGGETQYF | TGTGCCAGCAGCTGGGGACTAGCGGGAGGAGAGACCCAGTACTTC
TRBJ1-5 | 15 | - | TRBV2 | - | CASSEGADSNQPQHF | TGTGCCAGCAGTGAAGGGGCGGATAGCAATCAGCCCCAGCATTTT
TRBJ2-1 | 16 | - | TRBV4-1 | - | CASSQVVTSPYNEQFF | TGCGCCAGCAGCCAAGTCGTCACGAGCCCCTACAATGAGCAGTTCTTC
TRBJ1-3 | 16 | - | TRBV4-1 | - | CASSLGLRDSGNTIYF | TGCGCCAGCAGCCTAGGTCTCAGGGACTCTGGAAACACCATATATTTT
TRBJ2-5 | 13 | - | TRBV20-1 | - | CSATRTSQETQYF | TGCAGTGCTACTCGGACAAGCCAAGAGACCCAGTACTTC
TRBJ2-1 | 13 | - | TRBV19 | - | CASSKARYNEQFF | TGTGCCAGTAGTAAGGCCCGATACAATGAGCAGTTCTTC
TRBJ2-1 | 15 | few | TRBV12-3/TRBV12-4 | - | CASSLAVRIYNEQFF | TGTGCCAGCAGTTTAGCGGTCAGGATTTACAATGAGCAGTTCTTC
TRBJ2-3 | 13 | many | TRBV4-3 | - | CASSQRQADTQYF | TGCGCCAGCAGCCAAAGGCAGGCAGATACGCAGTATTTT